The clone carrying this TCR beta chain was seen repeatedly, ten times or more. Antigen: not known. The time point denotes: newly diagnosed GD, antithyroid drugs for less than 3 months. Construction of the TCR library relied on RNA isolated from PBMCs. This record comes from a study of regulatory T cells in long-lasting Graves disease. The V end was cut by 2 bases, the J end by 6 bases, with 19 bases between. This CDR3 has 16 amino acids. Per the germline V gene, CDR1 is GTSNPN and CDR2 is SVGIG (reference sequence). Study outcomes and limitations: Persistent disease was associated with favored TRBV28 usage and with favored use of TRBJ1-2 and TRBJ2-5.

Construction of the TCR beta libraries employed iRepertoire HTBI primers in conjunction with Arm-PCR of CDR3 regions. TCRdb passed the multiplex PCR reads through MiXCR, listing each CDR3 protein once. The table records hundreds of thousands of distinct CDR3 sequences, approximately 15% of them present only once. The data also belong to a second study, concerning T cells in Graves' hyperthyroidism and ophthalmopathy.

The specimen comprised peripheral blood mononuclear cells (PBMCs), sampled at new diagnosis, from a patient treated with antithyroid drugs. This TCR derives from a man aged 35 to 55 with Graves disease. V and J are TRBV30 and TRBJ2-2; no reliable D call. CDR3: CAWSIGTALRPGELFF. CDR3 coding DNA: TGTGCCTGGAGTATAGGAACAGCCCTAAGACCCGGGGAGCTGTTTTTT.